This T cell receptor beta chain stems from a study of T cell responses to AZD1222 COVID-19 vaccine. For the study at large: Doses given second, at about 4 or about 12 weeks, were pooled.

Study-level results: Just a handful of AZD1222 recipients were seropositive at baseline. Without day 14 samples, only post-peak T cell repertoires were studied. Most donors were white British and more were female, and clonal diversity was possibly underestimated.

To note about this clone: The target antigen is unknown.

Repertoires were generated with immunoSEQ multiplex PCR, while TCRdb's copy carries only in-frame clones and drops some. The sample lists about 110,000 clones; around 82% were seen once. Sequenced material: peripheral blood, taken on day 0 of AZD1222 vaccination. This TCR was sampled from an adult in good health.

The CDR3 DNA sequence: TGTGCCAGCAGCGCACGATACGGGACTCGGGTGAACAATGAGCAGTTCTTC. Translated, it gives CASSARYGTRVNNEQFF. The chain links TRBV9 to TRBJ2-1, with D maybe TRBD2 (6 bases). The V end was cut by 3 bases, the J end by 5 bases, with 21 bases between. This CDR3 has 17 amino acids. Germline V gene data show CDR1 as SGDLS and CDR2 as YYNGEE.